Following are 24 T cell receptor beta chains from one sample sequenced in a study of CD8+CD57+ T cells in acquired aplastic anemia. Patients selected for sequencing had displayed CD8+CD57+ cell expansion by flow cytometry. Template material for TCR beta VDJ and CDR3 profiling consisted of genomic DNA. Each CDR3 protein gets one entry after TCRdb re-called the reads with MiXCR. There are about 120,000 distinct CDR3 sequences in the sample; 55% to 60% occur only once, and 25% to 35% lies in the top ten. The sequenced material came from sorted CD4+, CD8+, or CD8+CD57+ T cells (not recorded which) from PBMCs. The receptors here all came from a human donor with aplastic anemia.

The CDR3 DNA reads TGCAGTGCTAGAGCGGGAGCGCTTGGAACAGATACGCAGTATTTT. Amino acids: CSARAGALGTDTQYF. This sequence joins TRBV20-1 and TRBJ2-3, with D perhaps TRBD2 (6 bases). Germline V lookup: CDR1 DFQATT, CDR2 SNEGSKA (reference sequence). CDR3 length: 15 amino acids. Trimming took off 1 base at V and 3 bases at J, with 14 bases between the two ends.

There are a few counts of this clonotype. The rearrangement joins TRBV25-1 to TRBJ1-1, with D hard to call. Per the germline V gene, CDR1 is MGHDK and CDR2 is SYGVNS. Trimming took 5 bases from V and 0 from J, leaving 16 bases between them. The CDR3 has 16 residues. In DNA form, the CDR3 reads TGTGCCAGCAGTCCACACCAGACTGTTATGAACACTGAAGCTTTCTTT. The encoded protein is CASSPHQTVMNTEAFF.

This chain links TRBV6-1 with TRBJ2-5; 8 nucleotides agree with TRBD1. Germline V gene data show CDR1 as MNHNS and CDR2 as SASEGT. The CDR3 length is 14 residues. With 3 bases clipped from V and 5 bases from J, the junction kept 5 bases outside the gene matches. CDR3 sequence: CASSEGQARETQYF. CDR3 DNA sequence: TGTGCCAGCAGTGAGGGACAGGCGAGGGAGACCCAGTACTTC.

The chain combines TRBV9 with TRBJ2-3; 9 nucleotides align to TRBD1. Germline V gene lookup returns CDR1 SGDLS and CDR2 YYNGEE. With 3 bases clipped from V and 2 bases from J, the junction kept 4 bases outside the gene matches. CDR3 length: 15 residues. The CDR3 nucleotides are TGTGCCAGCAGCGGGGGGACAGGGAACACAGATACGCAGTATTTT. This encodes CASSGGTGNTDTQYF. Based on the CDR3 plus reference TRBV9 and TRBJ2-3, the full variable domain is DSGVTQTPKHLITATGQRVTLRCSPRSGDLSVYWYQQSLDQGLQFLIQYYNGEERAKGNILERFSAQQFPDLHSELNLSSLELGDSALYFCASSGGTGNTDTQYFGPGTRLTVL.

This rearrangement joins TRBV7-9 to TRBJ2-7; TRBD2 might be the D (6 bases). Per germline, CDR1 SEHNR and CDR2 FQNEAQ (reference sequence). Trimming took 7 bases from V and 5 from J, leaving 9 bases between them. The CDR3 has 11 residues. CDR3 nucleotide sequence: TGTGCCAGCACCGGGACTGACGAGCAGTACTTC. Encoded protein: CASTGTDEQYF.

The V and J genes are TRBV29-1 and TRBJ2-4; possibly TRBD1 for D (5 bases). Germline assignment: CDR1 SQVTM and CDR2 ANQGSEA. Trimming took 4 bases from V and 3 from J, leaving 10 bases between them. The CDR3 contains 13 residues. DNA of the CDR3: TGCAGCGTTGGCCAGGGTGGCAAAAACATTCAGTACTTC. Protein sequence: CSVGQGGKNIQYF.

The V gene is TRBV25-1, the J gene TRBJ2-2; D perhaps matches TRBD1 (6 bases). V was shortened by 4 bases and J by 7 bases, with 13 bases between the two germline ends. The CDR3 loop spans 14 amino acids. The germline V gene has CDR1 MGHDK and CDR2 SYGVNS. CDR3 residues: CASSATGIGGELFF. The CDR3, as DNA: TGTGCCAGCAGTGCCACAGGGATAGGCGGGGAGCTGTTTTTT.

The CDR3 DNA reads TGTGCCAGTAGTATTAGGGGACAGGGGAACACTGAAGCTTTCTTT. This translates into CASSIRGQGNTEAFF. V gene TRBV19 combines with J gene TRBJ1-1; TRBD1 matches 9 bases. V was clipped by 3 bases and J by 1 base; unmatched bases: 3. This CDR3 has 15 residues. CDR1 and CDR2 from the germline V gene are LNHDA and SQIVND (reference sequence).

This clonotype was found many times. The chain joins TRBV29-1 to TRBJ2-1, with D tentatively TRBD1 or TRBD2 (7 bases each). With 6 bases removed from V and 1 base from J, the gap between germline ends came to 10 bases. The CDR3 loop spans 13 amino acids. Germline assignment: CDR1 SQVTM and CDR2 ANQGSEA. CDR3 sequence: CSVRGGSYNEQFF. CDR3 DNA: TGCAGCGTCAGGGGGGGTTCCTACAATGAGCAGTTCTTC.

As concerns this clonotype: Sequence at one end of the junction differs from germline and may be a read error. The chain employs TRBV7-9 and TRBJ2-2; possible D gene TRBD2, 5 bases. Germline lookup yields CDR1 SEHNR and CDR2 FQNEAQ (reference sequence). This CDR3 is built from 12 residues. Here the CDR3 DNA reads TGTGCCAGCAGCTTAATTCCCGGGGAGCTGCTTTTT. It specifies CASSLIPGELLF.

CDR3 region: CASSDPGPERIAGELFF. CDR3 bases: TGTGCCAGCAGTGACCCAGGGCCGGAGAGAATCGCCGGGGAGCTGTTTTTT. This rearrangement joins TRBV25-1 to TRBJ2-2; possible D gene TRBD1, 5 bases. The CDR3 is 17 amino acids. CDR1 is MGHDK and CDR2 is SYGVNS in the germline V gene. V lost 3 bases and J lost 6, with 20 bases in between.

This clonotype was recorded many times. The rearrangement links TRBV24-1 to TRBJ2-1; TRBD2 matches 15 bases. The CDR3 is made up of 15 amino acids. Germline V gene lookup returns CDR1 KGHDR and CDR2 SFDVKD. V gave up 9 bases and J gave up 8 bases; unmatched junction bases: 7. The CDR3 protein is CATGSGTSGGYEQFF. Here the CDR3 DNA reads TGTGCCACCGGCTCGGGGACTAGCGGGGGGTATGAGCAGTTCTTC.

This clonotype was recorded at least ten times. The chain recombines TRBV5-5 with TRBJ1-2; D uncertain. The CDR3 has 12 amino acids. CDR1 and CDR2 from the germline V gene are SGHKS and YYEKEE (reference sequence). V was cut by 2 bases and J by 4 bases, with 6 bases left in between. The CDR3 loop is CASSFRAYGYTF. In nucleotides, the CDR3 is TGTGCCAGCAGCTTTCGCGCCTATGGCTACACCTTC.

The sample holds a few counts of this clonotype. The rearrangement joins TRBV24-1 to TRBJ1-6, with unresolved D. V was pared by 9 bases and J by 7 bases, with 33 bases between. Germline V gives CDR1 KGHDR, CDR2 SFDVKD. There are 20 residues in the CDR3. The CDR3 is CATLAGGVEHRGSPNSPLHF. In nucleotides, the CDR3 is TGTGCCACCCTAGCGGGAGGAGTCGAACACCGGGGATCTCCCAATTCACCCCTCCACTTT.

The V call is TRBV20-1, the J call TRBJ2-1; D tentatively fits TRBD1 or TRBD2 (6 bases each). This CDR3 comprises 16 residues. Germline V CDR1 and CDR2: DFQATT, SNEGSKA (reference sequence). V lost 0 bases and J lost 9, with 21 bases in between. CDR3 nucleotide sequence: TGCAGTGCTAGAGATGGTAGGGGGGTCACACCCAGTGAGCAGTTCTTC. This codes for CSARDGRGVTPSEQFF.

The genes are TRBV5-8 and TRBJ2-7; the D gene is possibly TRBD1 (5 bases). Germline CDR1 and CDR2: SGHTS and YDEGEE. Trimming pared 1 base from V and 7 bases from J, leaving 15 bases between. The CDR3 extends over 14 amino acids. The CDR3 region is CASSLRSGYGEQYF. CDR3 nucleotides: TGTGCCAGCAGCTTGAGGTCAGGGTATGGTGAGCAGTACTTC.

The chain couples TRBV10-3 to TRBJ1-2; no clear D gene. V lost 0 bases and J 4 bases, leaving 9 bases between the germline ends. This CDR3 has 14 amino acids. Germline assignment: CDR1 ENHRY and CDR2 SYGVKD. The CDR3 is CAISESSSSYGYTF. The CDR3 DNA is TGTGCCATCAGTGAGTCGAGTTCATCCTATGGCTACACCTTC.

This clonotype was picked up a small number of times. V usage is TRBV7-2 and J usage is TRBJ1-1; D remains unclear. The CDR3 has 13 residues. Trimming left V 0 bases short and J 1 base short, with 3 bases between. Germline V lookup: CDR1 SGHTA, CDR2 FQGNSA. In DNA form, the CDR3 reads TGTGCCAGCAGCTTAGCCCGGAACACTGAAGCTTTCTTT. Amino acids: CASSLARNTEAFF. Full variable domain (rest looked up from reference TRBV7-2 and TRBJ1-1): GAGVSQSPSNKVTEKGKDVELRCDPISGHTALYWYRQSLGQGLEFLIYFQGNSAPDKSGLPSDRFSAERTGGSVSTLTIQRTQQEDSAVYLCASSLARNTEAFFGQGTRLTVV.

Worth noting for this clonotype: A much larger clone lies a single base off, so this may be a read error. The chain joins TRBV5-6 to TRBJ2-3; D call uncertain. Trimming pared 0 bases from V and 3 bases from J, leaving 8 bases between. CDR1 and CDR2 (germline): SGHDT, YYEEEE. The CDR3 contains 14 residues. In nucleotides, the CDR3 is TGTGCCAGCAGCTTGGACGGTGATACAGATACGCAGTATTTT. Encoded protein: CASSLDGDTDTQYF.

The sample holds a few counts of this clonotype. The V and J genes are TRBV27 and TRBJ2-1, with unresolved D. CDR3 length: 15 residues. Trimming shortened V by 4 bases and J by 0 bases, and 10 bases separated the two germline ends. Germline CDR1 MNHEY, CDR2 SMNVEV (reference sequence). The CDR3 sequence: CASSYTASSYNEQFF. CDR3 DNA: TGTGCCAGCAGTTACACAGCCAGCTCCTACAATGAGCAGTTCTTC.

This rearrangement joins TRBV2 to TRBJ1-6; 10 nucleotides agree with TRBD1. Germline CDR1 reads SNHLY; CDR2 reads FYNNEI. This CDR3 comprises 15 residues. Trimming at V came to 1 base and at J to 7 bases, leaving 1 base not matched to a gene. CDR3 residues: CASSEGTGGNSPLHF. CDR3 nucleotide sequence: TGTGCCAGCAGTGAAGGGACAGGGGGGAATTCACCCCTCCACTTT.

V usage is TRBV25-1 and J usage is TRBJ1-2; D ambiguous. From germline, CDR1 is MGHDK and CDR2 SYGVNS. This CDR3 region has 16 residues. Trimming pared 0 bases from V and 3 bases from J, leaving 14 bases between. CDR3 in amino acids: CASSEYVEAGDYGYTF. The CDR3, as DNA: TGTGCCAGCAGTGAATACGTTGAGGCAGGAGACTATGGCTACACCTTC.

This sequence joins TRBV20-1 and TRBJ1-6; 7 bases map to TRBD1. V gave up 6 bases and J gave up 7 bases; unmatched junction bases: 6. The CDR3 contains 13 residues. The germline CDR1 and CDR2 sequences are DFQATT and SNEGSKA (reference sequence). CDR3 coding DNA: TGCAGTGCAGGACAGGCTCTAAATTCACCCCTCCACTTT. Translation gives CSAGQALNSPLHF.

The chain recombines TRBV7-6 with TRBJ2-7, with 8 nucleotides matching TRBD1. Germline V CDR1 and CDR2: SGHVS, FNYEAQ. The CDR3 has 16 residues. V dropped 4 bases and J dropped 4; count of bases not matched to a gene: 12. The CDR3 region is CASSSGKQGAPYEQYF. In DNA form, the CDR3 reads TGTGCCAGCAGCTCCGGGAAGCAGGGGGCCCCGTACGAGCAGTACTTC.